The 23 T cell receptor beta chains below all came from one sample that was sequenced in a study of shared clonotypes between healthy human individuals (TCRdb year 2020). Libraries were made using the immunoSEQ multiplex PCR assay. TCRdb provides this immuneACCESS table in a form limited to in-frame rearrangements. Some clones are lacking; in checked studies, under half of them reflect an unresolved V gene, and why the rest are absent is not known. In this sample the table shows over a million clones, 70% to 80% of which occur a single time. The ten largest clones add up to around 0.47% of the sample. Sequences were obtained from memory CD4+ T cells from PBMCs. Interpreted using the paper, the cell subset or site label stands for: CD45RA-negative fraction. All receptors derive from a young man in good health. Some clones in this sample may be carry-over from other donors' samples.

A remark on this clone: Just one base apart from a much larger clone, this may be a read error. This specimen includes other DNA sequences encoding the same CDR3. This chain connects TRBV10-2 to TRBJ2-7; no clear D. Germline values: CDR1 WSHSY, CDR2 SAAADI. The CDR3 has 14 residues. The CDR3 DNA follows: TGCGCCAGCAGCCCAACGAAAATGGGCTACGAACAGTACTTC. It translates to CASSPTKMGYEQYF.

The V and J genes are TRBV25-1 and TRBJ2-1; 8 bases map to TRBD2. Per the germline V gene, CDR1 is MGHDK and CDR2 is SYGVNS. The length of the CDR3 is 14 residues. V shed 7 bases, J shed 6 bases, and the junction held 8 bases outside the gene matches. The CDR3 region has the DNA TGTGCCAGCACTTTAGCGGGATCTGGCAATGAGCAGTTCTTC. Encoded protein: CASTLAGSGNEQFF.

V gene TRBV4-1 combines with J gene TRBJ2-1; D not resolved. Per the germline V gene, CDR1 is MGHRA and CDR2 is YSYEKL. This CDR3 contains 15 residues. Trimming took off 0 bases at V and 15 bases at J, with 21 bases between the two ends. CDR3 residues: CASSQDSYGGPHPFF. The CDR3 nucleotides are TGCGCCAGCAGCCAAGACTCTTATGGCGGACCCCACCCGTTCTTC.

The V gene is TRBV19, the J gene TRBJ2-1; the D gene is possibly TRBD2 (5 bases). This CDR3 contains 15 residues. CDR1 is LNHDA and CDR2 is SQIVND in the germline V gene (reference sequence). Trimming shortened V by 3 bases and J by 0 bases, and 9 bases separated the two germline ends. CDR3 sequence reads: CASSILTSSYNEQFF. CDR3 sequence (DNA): TGTGCCAGTAGTATTCTAACTAGCTCCTACAATGAGCAGTTCTTC.

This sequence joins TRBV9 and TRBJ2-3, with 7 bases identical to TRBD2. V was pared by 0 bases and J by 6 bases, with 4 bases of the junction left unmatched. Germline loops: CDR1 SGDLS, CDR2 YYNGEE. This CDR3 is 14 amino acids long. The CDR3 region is CASSVGGAGDTQYF. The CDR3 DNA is TGTGCCAGCAGCGTAGGCGGAGCGGGGGATACGCAGTATTTT. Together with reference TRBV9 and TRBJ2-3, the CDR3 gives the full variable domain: DSGVTQTPKHLITATGQRVTLRCSPRSGDLSVYWYQQSLDQGLQFLIQYYNGEERAKGNILERFSAQQFPDLHSELNLSSLELGDSALYFCASSVGGAGDTQYFGPGTRLTVL.

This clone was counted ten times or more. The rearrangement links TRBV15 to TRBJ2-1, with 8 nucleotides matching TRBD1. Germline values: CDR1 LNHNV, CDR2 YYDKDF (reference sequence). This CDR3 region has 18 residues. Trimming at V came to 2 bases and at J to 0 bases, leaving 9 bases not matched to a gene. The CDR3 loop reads CATSRPRDRSSSYNEQFF. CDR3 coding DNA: TGTGCCACCAGCAGACCACGGGACAGGTCAAGCTCCTACAATGAGCAGTTCTTC.

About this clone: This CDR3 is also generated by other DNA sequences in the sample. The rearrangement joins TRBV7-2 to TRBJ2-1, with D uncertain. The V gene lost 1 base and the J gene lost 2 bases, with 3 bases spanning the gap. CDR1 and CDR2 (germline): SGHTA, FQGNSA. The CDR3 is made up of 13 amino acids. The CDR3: CASSLDAYNEQFF. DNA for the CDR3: TGTGCCAGCAGCTTAGATGCCTACAATGAGCAGTTCTTC. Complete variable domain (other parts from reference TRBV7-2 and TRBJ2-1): GAGVSQSPSNKVTEKGKDVELRCDPISGHTALYWYRQSLGQGLEFLIYFQGNSAPDKSGLPSDRFSAERTGGSVSTLTIQRTQQEDSAVYLCASSLDAYNEQFFGPGTRLTVL.

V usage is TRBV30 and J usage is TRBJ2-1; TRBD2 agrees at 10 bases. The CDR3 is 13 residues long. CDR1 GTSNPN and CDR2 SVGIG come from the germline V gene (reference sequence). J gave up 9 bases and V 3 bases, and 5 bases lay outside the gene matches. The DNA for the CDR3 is TGTGCCTGGAGACTAGCGGGAAATTCTGAGCAGTTCTTC. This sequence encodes CAWRLAGNSEQFF.

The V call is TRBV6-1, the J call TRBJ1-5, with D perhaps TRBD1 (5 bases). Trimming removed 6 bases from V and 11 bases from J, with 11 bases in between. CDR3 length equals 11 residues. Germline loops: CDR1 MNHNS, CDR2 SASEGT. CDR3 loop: CASSSGHTQHF. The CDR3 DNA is TGTGCCAGCAGCTCTGGACATACCCAGCATTTT.

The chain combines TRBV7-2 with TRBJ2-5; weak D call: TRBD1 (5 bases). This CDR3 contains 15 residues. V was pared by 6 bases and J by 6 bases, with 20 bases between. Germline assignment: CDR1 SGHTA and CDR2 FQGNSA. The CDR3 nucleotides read TGTGCCAGCAGTTCAAAGATGGGGCCCGGCCAGACCCAGTACTTC. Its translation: CASSSKMGPGQTQYF.

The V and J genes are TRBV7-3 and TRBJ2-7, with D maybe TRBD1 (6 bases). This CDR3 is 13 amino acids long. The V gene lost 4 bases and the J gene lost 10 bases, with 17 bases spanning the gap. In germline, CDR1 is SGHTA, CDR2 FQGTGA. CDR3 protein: CASSSLGDTLQYF. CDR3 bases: TGTGCCAGCAGCTCCCTAGGGGACACCTTACAGTACTTC.

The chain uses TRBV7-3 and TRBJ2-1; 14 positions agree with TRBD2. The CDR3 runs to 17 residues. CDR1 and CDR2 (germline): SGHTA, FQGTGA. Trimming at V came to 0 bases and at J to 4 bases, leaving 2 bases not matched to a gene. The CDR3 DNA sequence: TGTGCCAGCAGCTTAACAGGACTAGCGGGAGGATACAATGAGCAGTTCTTC. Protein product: CASSLTGLAGGYNEQFF.

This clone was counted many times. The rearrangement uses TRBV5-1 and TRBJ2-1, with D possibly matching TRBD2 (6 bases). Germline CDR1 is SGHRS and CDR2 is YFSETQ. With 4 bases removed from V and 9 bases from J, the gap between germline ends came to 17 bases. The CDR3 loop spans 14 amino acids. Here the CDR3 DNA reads TGCGCCAGCAGCCCTGACCCCGGGGGTAGTGAGCAGTTCTTC. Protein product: CASSPDPGGSEQFF. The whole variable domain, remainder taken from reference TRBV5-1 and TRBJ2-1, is KAGVTQTPRYLIKTRGQQVTLSCSPISGHRSVSWYQQTPGQGLQFLFEYFSETQRNKGNFPGRFSGRQFSNSRSEMNVSTLELGDSALYLCASSPDPGGSEQFFGPGTRLTVL.

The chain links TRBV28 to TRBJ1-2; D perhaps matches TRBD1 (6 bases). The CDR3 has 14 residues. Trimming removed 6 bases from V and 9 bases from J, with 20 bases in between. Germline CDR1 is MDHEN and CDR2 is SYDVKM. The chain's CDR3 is CASRPPGQGFSYTF. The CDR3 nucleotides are TGTGCCAGCAGACCTCCGGGACAAGGGTTTAGCTACACCTTC.

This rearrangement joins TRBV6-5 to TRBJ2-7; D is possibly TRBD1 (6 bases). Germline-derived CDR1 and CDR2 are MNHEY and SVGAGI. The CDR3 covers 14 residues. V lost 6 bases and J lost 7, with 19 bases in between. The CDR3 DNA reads TGTGCCAGCAGCTTAAGGGGGATGGAACCAGAGCAGTACTTC. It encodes CASSLRGMEPEQYF.

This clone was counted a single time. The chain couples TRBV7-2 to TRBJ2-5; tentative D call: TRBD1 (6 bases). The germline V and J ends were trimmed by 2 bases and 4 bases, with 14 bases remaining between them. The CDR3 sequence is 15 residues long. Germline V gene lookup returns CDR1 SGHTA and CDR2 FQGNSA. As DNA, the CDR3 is TGTGCCAGCAGCTTATTTCAACAGGGTGGAGAGACCCAGTACTTC. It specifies CASSLFQQGGETQYF.

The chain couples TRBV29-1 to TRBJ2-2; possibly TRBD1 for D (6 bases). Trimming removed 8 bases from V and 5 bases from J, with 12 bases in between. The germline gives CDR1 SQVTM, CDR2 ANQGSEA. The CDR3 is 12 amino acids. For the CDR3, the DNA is TGCAGCTCCTCCACAGGGACCGGGGAGCTGTTTTTT. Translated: CSSSTGTGELFF.

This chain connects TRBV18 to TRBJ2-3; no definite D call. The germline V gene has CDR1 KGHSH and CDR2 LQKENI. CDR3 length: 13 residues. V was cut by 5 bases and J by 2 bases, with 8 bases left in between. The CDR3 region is CASSTIPTDTQYF. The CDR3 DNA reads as TGTGCCAGCTCAACAATTCCCACAGATACGCAGTATTTT.

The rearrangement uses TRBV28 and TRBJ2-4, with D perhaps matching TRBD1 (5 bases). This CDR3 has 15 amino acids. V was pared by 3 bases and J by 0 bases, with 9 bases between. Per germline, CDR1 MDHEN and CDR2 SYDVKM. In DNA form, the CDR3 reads TGTGCCAGCAGTTTTGGCAGGGTAGCCAAAAACATTCAGTACTTC. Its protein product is CASSFGRVAKNIQYF.

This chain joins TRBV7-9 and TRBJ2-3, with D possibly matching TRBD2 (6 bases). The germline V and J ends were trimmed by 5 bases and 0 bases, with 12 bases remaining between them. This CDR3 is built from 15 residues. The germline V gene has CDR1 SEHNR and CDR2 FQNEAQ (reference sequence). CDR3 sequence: CASSPGTFSTDTQYF. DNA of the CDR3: TGTGCCAGCAGCCCGGGGACTTTTAGCACAGATACGCAGTATTTT.

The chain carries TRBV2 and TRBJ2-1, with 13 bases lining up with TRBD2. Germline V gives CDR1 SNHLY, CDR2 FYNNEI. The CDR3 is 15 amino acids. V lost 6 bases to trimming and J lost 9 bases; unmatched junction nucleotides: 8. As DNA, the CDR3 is TGTGCCAGCAGCCGGACTAGCGGGAGTACCGGTGAGCAGTTCTTC. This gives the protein CASSRTSGSTGEQFF.

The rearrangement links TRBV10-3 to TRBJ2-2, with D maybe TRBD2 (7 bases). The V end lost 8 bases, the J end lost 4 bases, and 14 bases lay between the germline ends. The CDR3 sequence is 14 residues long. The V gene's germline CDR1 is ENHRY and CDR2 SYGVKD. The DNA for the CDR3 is TGTGCCATCCAAACGGGGGGCACCACCGGGGAGCTGTTTTTT. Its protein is CAIQTGGTTGELFF.

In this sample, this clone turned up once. CDR3 bases: TGTGCCAGCAGCGCGTCCGCCGGGGAGCTGTTTTTT. It specifies CASSASAGELFF. The chain links TRBV7-3 to TRBJ2-2; no clear D gene. This CDR3 region has 12 residues. Trimming stripped 5 bases from V and 6 bases from J, with 7 bases between. The germline V gene has CDR1 SGHTA and CDR2 FQGTGA.